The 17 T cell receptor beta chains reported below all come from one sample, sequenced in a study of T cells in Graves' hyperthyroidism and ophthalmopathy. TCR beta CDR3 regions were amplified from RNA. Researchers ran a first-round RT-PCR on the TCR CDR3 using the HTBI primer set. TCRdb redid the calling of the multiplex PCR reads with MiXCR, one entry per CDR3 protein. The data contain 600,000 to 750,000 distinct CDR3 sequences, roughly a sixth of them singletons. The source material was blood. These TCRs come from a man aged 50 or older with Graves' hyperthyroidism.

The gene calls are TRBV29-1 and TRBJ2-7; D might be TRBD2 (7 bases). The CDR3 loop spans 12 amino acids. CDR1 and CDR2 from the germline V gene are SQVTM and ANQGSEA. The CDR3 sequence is CRRGGGSYEQYF. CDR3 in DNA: TGCAGGAGGGGGGGGGGCTCCTACGAGCAGTACTTC.

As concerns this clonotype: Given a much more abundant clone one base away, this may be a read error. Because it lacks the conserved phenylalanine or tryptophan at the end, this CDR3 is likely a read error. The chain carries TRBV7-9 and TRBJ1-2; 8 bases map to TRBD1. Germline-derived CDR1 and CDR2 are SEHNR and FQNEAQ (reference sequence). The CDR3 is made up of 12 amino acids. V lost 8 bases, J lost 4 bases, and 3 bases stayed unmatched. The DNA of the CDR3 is TGTGCCAGCGCAACAGGGGGCTATGGCTACACCCTC. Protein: CASATGGYGYTL.

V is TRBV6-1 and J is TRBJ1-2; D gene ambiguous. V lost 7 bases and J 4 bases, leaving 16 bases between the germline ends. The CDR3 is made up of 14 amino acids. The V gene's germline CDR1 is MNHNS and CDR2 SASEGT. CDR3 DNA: TGTGCCAGCATCTCCCCCGGTTCTCGCTATGGCTACACCTTC. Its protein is CASISPGSRYGYTF.

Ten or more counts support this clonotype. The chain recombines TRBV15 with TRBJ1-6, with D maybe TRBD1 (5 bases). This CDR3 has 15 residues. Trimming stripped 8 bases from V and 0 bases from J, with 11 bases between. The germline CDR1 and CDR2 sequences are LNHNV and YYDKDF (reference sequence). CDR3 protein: CATAVGDSYNSPLHF. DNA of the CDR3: TGTGCCACCGCCGTGGGGGACTCCTATAATTCACCCCTCCACTTT. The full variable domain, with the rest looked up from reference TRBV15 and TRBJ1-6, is DAMVIQNPRYQVTQFGKPVTLSCSQTLNHNVMYWYQQKSSQAPKLLFHYYDKDFNNEADTPDNFQSRRPNTSFCFLDIRSPGLGDTAMYLCATAVGDSYNSPLHFGNGTRLTVT.

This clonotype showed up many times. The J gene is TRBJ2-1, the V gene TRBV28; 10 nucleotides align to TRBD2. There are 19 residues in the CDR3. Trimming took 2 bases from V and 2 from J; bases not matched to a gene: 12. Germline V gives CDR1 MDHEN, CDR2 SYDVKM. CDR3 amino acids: CASSLGHSGRQSPYNEQFF. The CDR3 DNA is TGTGCCAGCAGTTTAGGGCATAGCGGGAGGCAGTCCCCCTACAATGAGCAGTTCTTC.

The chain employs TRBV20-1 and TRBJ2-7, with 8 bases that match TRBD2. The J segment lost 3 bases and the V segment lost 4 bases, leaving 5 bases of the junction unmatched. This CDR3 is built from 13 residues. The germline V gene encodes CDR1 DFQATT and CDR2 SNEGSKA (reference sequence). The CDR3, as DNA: TGCAGTGCTAAAAGCGGGACTAGCTACGAGCAGTACTTC. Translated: CSAKSGTSYEQYF.

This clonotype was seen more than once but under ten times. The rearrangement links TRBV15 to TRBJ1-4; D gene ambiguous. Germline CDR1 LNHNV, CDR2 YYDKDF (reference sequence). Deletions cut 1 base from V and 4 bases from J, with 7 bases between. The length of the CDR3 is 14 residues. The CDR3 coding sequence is TGTGCCACCAGCAGAGGGGGTTATAATGAAAAACTGTTTTTT. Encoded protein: CATSRGGYNEKLFF.

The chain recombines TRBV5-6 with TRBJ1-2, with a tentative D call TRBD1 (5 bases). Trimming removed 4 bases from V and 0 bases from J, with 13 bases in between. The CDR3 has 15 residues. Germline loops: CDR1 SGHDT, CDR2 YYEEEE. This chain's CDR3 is CASSGGTFTNYGYTF. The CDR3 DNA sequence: TGTGCCAGCAGCGGGGGGACCTTCACTAACTATGGCTACACCTTC.

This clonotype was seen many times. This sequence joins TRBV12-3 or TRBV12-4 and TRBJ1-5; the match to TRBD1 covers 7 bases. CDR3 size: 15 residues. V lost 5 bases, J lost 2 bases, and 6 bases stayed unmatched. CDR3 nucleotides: TGTGCCAGCAGTCTGACAGGGCTGGGCAATCAGCCCCAGCATTTT. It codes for CASSLTGLGNQPQHF.

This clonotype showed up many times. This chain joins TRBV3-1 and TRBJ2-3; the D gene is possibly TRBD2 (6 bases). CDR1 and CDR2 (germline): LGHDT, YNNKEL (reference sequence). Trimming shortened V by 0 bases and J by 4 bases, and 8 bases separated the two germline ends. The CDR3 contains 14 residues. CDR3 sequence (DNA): TGTGCCAGCAGCCAAGAACTAGCTGCAGATACGCAGTATTTT. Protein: CASSQELAADTQYF.

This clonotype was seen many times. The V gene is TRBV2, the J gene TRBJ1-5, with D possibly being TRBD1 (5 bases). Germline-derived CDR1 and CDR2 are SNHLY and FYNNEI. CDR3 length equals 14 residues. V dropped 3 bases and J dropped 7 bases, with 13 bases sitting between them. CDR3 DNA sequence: TGTGCCAGCAGTGATATCGCGCAGGGCCAGCCCCAGCATTTT. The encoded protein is CASSDIAQGQPQHF.

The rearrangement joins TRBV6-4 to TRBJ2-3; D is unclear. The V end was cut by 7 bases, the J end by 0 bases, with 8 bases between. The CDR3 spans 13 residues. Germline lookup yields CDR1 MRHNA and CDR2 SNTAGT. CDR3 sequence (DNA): TGTGCCAGCATCGACCGTAGCACAGATACGCAGTATTTT. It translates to CASIDRSTDTQYF.

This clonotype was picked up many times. The CDR3 region has the DNA TGTGCCAGCAGTTCTGGGACAATCCTCACAGATACGCAGTATTTT. Residues: CASSSGTILTDTQYF. The V gene is TRBV27, the J gene TRBJ2-3, with D perhaps TRBD1 (6 bases). Germline CDR1 is MNHEY and CDR2 is SMNVEV (reference sequence). V lost 4 bases and J lost 2, with 13 bases in between. The CDR3 length is 15 residues.

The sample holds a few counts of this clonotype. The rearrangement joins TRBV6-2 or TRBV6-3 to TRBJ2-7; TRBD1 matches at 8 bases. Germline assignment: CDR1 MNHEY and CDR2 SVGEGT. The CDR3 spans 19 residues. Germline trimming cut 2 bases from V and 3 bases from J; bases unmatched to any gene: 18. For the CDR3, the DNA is TGTGCCAGCAGTTACAAAGGGATTCTTACCAGGGGGCTCGGCTACGAGCAGTACTTC. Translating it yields CASSYKGILTRGLGYEQYF.

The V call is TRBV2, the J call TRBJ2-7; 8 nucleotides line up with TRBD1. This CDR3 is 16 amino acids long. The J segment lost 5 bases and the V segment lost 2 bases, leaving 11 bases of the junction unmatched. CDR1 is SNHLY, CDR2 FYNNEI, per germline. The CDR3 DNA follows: TGTGCCAGCAGTGAACTCGGCCAGGGGGCTAGGAACGAGCAGTACTTC. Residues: CASSELGQGARNEQYF.

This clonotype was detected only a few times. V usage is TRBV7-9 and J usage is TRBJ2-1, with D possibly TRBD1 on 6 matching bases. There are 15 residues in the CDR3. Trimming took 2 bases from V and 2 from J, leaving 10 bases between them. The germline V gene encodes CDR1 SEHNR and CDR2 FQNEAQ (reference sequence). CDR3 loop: CASSLPGAAYNEQFF. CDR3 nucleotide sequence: TGTGCCAGCAGCTTACCAGGGGCGGCCTACAATGAGCAGTTCTTC.

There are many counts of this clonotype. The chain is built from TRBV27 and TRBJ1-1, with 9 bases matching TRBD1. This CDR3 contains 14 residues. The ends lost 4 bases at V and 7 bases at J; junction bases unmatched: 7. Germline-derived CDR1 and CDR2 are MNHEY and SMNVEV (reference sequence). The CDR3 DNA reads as TGTGCCAGCAGTTCGGACAGGGGTTGGGGTGAAGCTTTCTTT. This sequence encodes CASSSDRGWGEAFF.